A selection of T cell receptor beta chains follows, all from one sample in a study of low-dose radiotherapy and immunotherapy resistance in tumors. TCRdb independently ran MiXCR on the reads; one entry per CDR3 protein. The data hold 75,000 to 95,000 distinct CDR3 sequences, with under 25% observed a single time. The source material was PBMCs, sampled after low-dose radiotherapy plus immunotherapy. These receptors originate from a female donor with ovarian cancer. Each CDR3 is given with its conserved first and last residue. The D gene is left open where the match is weak. Some rows mark clone size as missing; the rest say once, few, many or name a class of expanded clone.

CDR3 protein: CASSRSGGIQETQYF
CDR3 DNA: TGTGCCAGCAGTAGGAGCGGGGGCATACAAGAGACCCAGTACTTC
clone size: few
V gene: TRBV6-2/TRBV6-3
J gene: TRBJ2-5
D gene: TRBD2

CDR3 protein: CAIRDKNTGELFFF
CDR3 DNA: -
clone size: -
V gene: TRBV10-3
J gene: TRBJ2-2
D gene: -

CDR3 protein: CASSLAPGLDRGSPLHF
CDR3 DNA: TGTGCCAGCAGCTTAGCGCCGGGACTCGATCGGGGTTCACCCCTCCACTTT
clone size: few
V gene: TRBV7-2
J gene: TRBJ1-6
D gene: -

CDR3 protein: CASSQVMAQEQYF
CDR3 DNA: TGTGCCAGCAGCCAAGTCATGGCACAGGAGCAGTACTTC
clone size: many
V gene: TRBV3-1
J gene: TRBJ2-7
D gene: -

CDR3 protein: CASSSQLGDTQYF
CDR3 DNA: TGTGCCAGCAGCTCGCAGCTAGGAGATACGCAGTATTTT
clone size: many
V gene: TRBV7-2
J gene: TRBJ2-3
D gene: -

CDR3 protein: CATSDRSEAFF
CDR3 DNA: TGTGCCACCAGTGACCGCTCTGAAGCTTTCTTT
clone size: many
V gene: TRBV24-1
J gene: TRBJ1-1
D gene: -

CDR3 protein: CASSFTGQGAEEQYF
CDR3 DNA: TGTGCCAGCAGTTTTACCGGACAGGGGGCGGAAGAGCAGTACTTC
clone size: -
V gene: TRBV28
J gene: TRBJ2-7
D gene: TRBD1

CDR3 protein: CASSLGASYGQETQYF
CDR3 DNA: TGTGCCAGCAGCTTAGGGGCAAGTTACGGACAAGAGACCCAGTACTTC
clone size: few
V gene: TRBV7-6
J gene: TRBJ2-5
D gene: -

CDR3 protein: CASSVYSGGYNEQFF
CDR3 DNA: TGTGCCAGCAGCGTATATAGCGGGGGCTACAATGAGCAGTTCTTC
clone size: medium-sized
V gene: TRBV9
J gene: TRBJ2-1
D gene: TRBD2

CDR3 protein: CASSLVQGRGELFF
CDR3 DNA: TGCGCCAGCAGCTTGGTCCAGGGCAGGGGGGAGCTGTTTTTT
clone size: many
V gene: TRBV5-1
J gene: TRBJ2-2
D gene: -

CDR3 protein: CASRVTEKLFF
CDR3 DNA: TGTGCCAGCAGGGTGACTGAAAAACTGTTTTTT
clone size: many
V gene: TRBV6-2/TRBV6-3
J gene: TRBJ1-4
D gene: -

CDR3 protein: CASSPGTSSFYEQFF
CDR3 DNA: TGTGCCAGCTCACCTGGGACTAGTTCATTTTATGAGCAGTTCTTC
clone size: many
V gene: TRBV18
J gene: TRBJ2-1
D gene: TRBD2

CDR3 protein: CASSLSGAASSYEQYF
CDR3 DNA: TGCGCCAGCAGCTTGAGCGGGGCGGCGAGCTCCTACGAGCAGTACTTC
clone size: many
V gene: TRBV5-1
J gene: TRBJ2-7
D gene: TRBD2

CDR3 protein: CSVVRESTDTQYF
CDR3 DNA: TGCAGCGTTGTCCGGGAAAGCACAGATACGCAGTATTTT
clone size: many
V gene: TRBV29-1
J gene: TRBJ2-3
D gene: -

CDR3 protein: CASSQEGANIQYF
CDR3 DNA: TGTGCCAGCAGCCAAGAAGGGGCAAACATTCAGTACTTC
clone size: many
V gene: TRBV3-1
J gene: TRBJ2-4
D gene: -

CDR3 protein: CASSLRTGPFDTQYF
CDR3 DNA: TGTGCCAGCAGCTTAAGGACAGGGCCTTTCGATACGCAGTATTTT
clone size: many
V gene: TRBV11-3
J gene: TRBJ2-3
D gene: TRBD1

CDR3 protein: CASSPALGVPPGTQYF
CDR3 DNA: TGTGCCAGCAGCCCGGCCCTGGGAGTCCCGCCGGGGACGCAGTATTTT
clone size: many
V gene: TRBV6-2/TRBV6-3
J gene: TRBJ2-3
D gene: -

CDR3 protein: CASSPIAGRSSYNEQFF
CDR3 DNA: TGTGCCAGTAGTCCCATAGCGGGGCGTAGCTCCTACAATGAGCAGTTCTTC
clone size: many
V gene: TRBV19
J gene: TRBJ2-1
D gene: TRBD2

CDR3 protein: CSGAPGQGASGYTF
CDR3 DNA: TGCAGTGGGGCCCCGGGACAGGGGGCGAGTGGCTACACCTTC
clone size: many
V gene: TRBV20-1
J gene: TRBJ1-2
D gene: TRBD1

CDR3 protein: CAISDTGVRDYEQYF
CDR3 DNA: TGTGCCATCAGTGACACAGGGGTAAGGGACTACGAGCAGTACTTC
clone size: many
V gene: TRBV10-3
J gene: TRBJ2-7
D gene: TRBD1

CDR3 protein: CASSEGRTLDSYEQYF
CDR3 DNA: TGTGCCAGCAGTGAAGGACGGACCTTGGACTCCTACGAGCAGTACTTC
clone size: many
V gene: TRBV6-2/TRBV6-3
J gene: TRBJ2-7
D gene: -

CDR3 protein: CASSFRHSPGGSETQYF
CDR3 DNA: TGTGCCAGCAGTTTTCGACACAGCCCGGGTGGAAGTGAGACCCAGTACTTC
clone size: -
V gene: TRBV6-5
J gene: TRBJ2-5
D gene: -

CDR3 protein: CASNQASVSDEQFF
CDR3 DNA: TGTGCCAGCAACCAAGCTTCAGTGAGCGATGAGCAGTTCTTC
clone size: many
V gene: TRBV12-3/TRBV12-4
J gene: TRBJ2-1
D gene: -

CDR3 protein: CASSAVVAGGPDTQYF
CDR3 DNA: TGCGCCAGCAGCGCCGTGGTAGCGGGAGGGCCAGATACGCAGTATTTT
clone size: -
V gene: TRBV5-1
J gene: TRBJ2-3
D gene: TRBD2

CDR3 protein: CASSRQATAEAFF
CDR3 DNA: TGTGCCAGCAGTCGACAGGCGACGGCTGAAGCTTTCTTT
clone size: many
V gene: TRBV6-2/TRBV6-3
J gene: TRBJ1-1
D gene: -

CDR3 protein: CASSVTGSGYNEQFF
CDR3 DNA: TGCGCCAGCAGCGTAACAGGGTCGGGCTACAATGAGCAGTTCTTC
clone size: many
V gene: TRBV5-1
J gene: TRBJ2-1
D gene: -

CDR3 protein: CASSSARGANVLTF
CDR3 DNA: TGTGCCAGCAGTTCAGCGCGCGGGGCCAACGTCCTGACTTTC
clone size: many
V gene: TRBV28
J gene: TRBJ2-6
D gene: -

CDR3 protein: CASSLEGTGSSYEQYF
CDR3 DNA: TGTGCCAGCAGCTTAGAGGGGACAGGGAGCTCCTACGAGCAGTACTTC
clone size: many
V gene: TRBV7-3
J gene: TRBJ2-7
D gene: TRBD1

CDR3 protein: CASSIQNAYEQYF
CDR3 DNA: TGTGCCAGTAGTATACAAAACGCCTACGAGCAGTACTTC
clone size: many
V gene: TRBV19
J gene: TRBJ2-7
D gene: -

CDR3 protein: CASARTGVLQPQHF
CDR3 DNA: TGTGCCAGCGCACGGACAGGGGTGTTACAGCCCCAGCATTTT
clone size: -
V gene: TRBV28
J gene: TRBJ1-5
D gene: TRBD1

CDR3 protein: CASTGTGAIAEAFF
CDR3 DNA: TGTGCCAGCACGGGGACAGGGGCGATCGCTGAAGCTTTCTTT
clone size: many
V gene: TRBV2
J gene: TRBJ1-1
D gene: TRBD1

CDR3 protein: CSVGSAGQTQYF
CDR3 DNA: TGCAGCGTTGGGTCGGCGGGGCAGACCCAGTACTTC
clone size: -
V gene: TRBV29-1
J gene: TRBJ2-5
D gene: -

CDR3 protein: CASSFGYEQFF
CDR3 DNA: TGTGCCAGCAGCTTTGGGTATGAGCAGTTCTTC
clone size: few
V gene: TRBV11-3
J gene: TRBJ2-1
D gene: -

CDR3 protein: CASSLRQGQETQYF
CDR3 DNA: TGTGCCAGCTCACTCCGACAGGGGCAAGAGACCCAGTACTTC
clone size: many
V gene: TRBV18
J gene: TRBJ2-5
D gene: TRBD1

CDR3 protein: CASSSSLWVTYYGYTF
CDR3 DNA: TGTGCCAGCAGCTCCTCCCTTTGGGTCACTTATTATGGCTACACCTTC
clone size: -
V gene: TRBV7-9
J gene: TRBJ1-2
D gene: -

CDR3 protein: CASSEGRYSNQPQHF
CDR3 DNA: TGTGCCAGCAGTGAAGGGCGATATAGCAATCAGCCCCAGCATTTT
clone size: few
V gene: TRBV6-2/TRBV6-3
J gene: TRBJ1-5
D gene: -

CDR3 protein: CSAAAGQGSEQYF
CDR3 DNA: TGCAGTGCTGCCGCGGGACAGGGAAGCGAGCAGTACTTC
clone size: many
V gene: TRBV20-1
J gene: TRBJ2-7
D gene: TRBD1

CDR3 protein: CASTPAGGYEQYF
CDR3 DNA: TGTGCCAGCACTCCCGCGGGGGGGTACGAGCAGTACTTC
clone size: many
V gene: TRBV6-6
J gene: TRBJ2-7
D gene: TRBD2

CDR3 protein: CASSSGLGVYEQYF
CDR3 DNA: TGTGCCAGCAGTTCCGGACTGGGCGTTTACGAGCAGTACTTC
clone size: many
V gene: TRBV5-4
J gene: TRBJ2-7
D gene: -

CDR3 protein: CASSELGAQRQPQHF
CDR3 DNA: TGTGCCAGCAGTGAATTAGGGGCCCAGAGACAGCCCCAGCATTTT
clone size: many
V gene: TRBV6-1
J gene: TRBJ1-5
D gene: -

CDR3 protein: CAWSAGAWLAFF
CDR3 DNA: TGTGCCTGGAGCGCAGGGGCGTGGTTGGCTTTCTTT
clone size: -
V gene: TRBV30
J gene: TRBJ1-1
D gene: -

CDR3 protein: CASSKHTPGPPGANVLTF
CDR3 DNA: TGTGCCAGCAGCAAACATACCCCGGGGCCTCCTGGGGCCAACGTCCTGACTTTC
clone size: many
V gene: TRBV11-1
J gene: TRBJ2-6
D gene: -

CDR3 protein: CASSIGSEGNQPQHF
CDR3 DNA: TGTGCCAGTAGTATCGGCAGCGAGGGCAATCAGCCCCAGCATTTT
clone size: many
V gene: TRBV19
J gene: TRBJ1-5
D gene: -

CDR3 protein: CASNDPGGAGLNTIYF
CDR3 DNA: TGCGCCAGCAACGACCCGGGGGGCGCGGGTCTCAACACCATATATTTT
clone size: few
V gene: TRBV10-2
J gene: TRBJ1-3
D gene: -

CDR3 protein: CAISEEILRPQYF
CDR3 DNA: TGTGCCATCAGTGAAGAGATTTTGAGACCCCAGTACTTC
clone size: many
V gene: TRBV10-3
J gene: TRBJ2-5
D gene: -

CDR3 protein: CASSLVGLTGEKLFF
CDR3 DNA: TGTGCCAGCAGCTTAGTGGGTCTAACCGGGGAAAAACTGTTTTTT
clone size: -
V gene: TRBV7-2
J gene: TRBJ1-4
D gene: -

CDR3 protein: CSARVVEGALGPELQYF
CDR3 DNA: TGCAGTGCTAGGGTTGTGGAGGGGGCGCTTGGCCCTGAGCTTCAGTACTTC
clone size: many
V gene: TRBV20-1
J gene: TRBJ2-4
D gene: -